Below are 26 T cell receptor beta chains sequenced from a single sample in a study of cytomegalovirus exposure and HLA in healthy donors. The study ran its PCR with 60 Vbeta and 13 Jbeta primers. TCRdb's table, derived via immunoSEQ multiplex PCR, lists solely in-frame clones and lacks some. This table holds about 110,000 clones, about 85% found once. The sequencing input was PBMCs. Receptors originate from a man younger than 40 in good health and CMV-seronegative.

The rearrangement joins TRBV6-5 to TRBJ2-7; possible D gene TRBD2, 5 bases. Trimming took off 6 bases at V and 6 bases at J, with 15 bases between the two ends. The CDR3 has 13 amino acids. Germline V gene data show CDR1 as MNHEY and CDR2 as SVGAGI. The CDR3 loop is CASSLTSRSEQYF. DNA for the CDR3: TGTGCCAGCAGCCTCACTAGTCGGAGCGAGCAGTACTTC.

The CDR3 DNA reads TGTGCCAGCAGCTTCGCAGGGGGCTCCTACGAGCAGTACTTC. This translates into CASSFAGGSYEQYF. V usage is TRBV5-4 and J usage is TRBJ2-7, with 7 bases identical to TRBD1. Germline V gene data show CDR1 as SGHNT and CDR2 as YYREEE (reference sequence). The CDR3 length is 14 residues. Germline trimming cut 2 bases from V and 0 bases from J; bases unmatched to any gene: 2.

This clone occurred once. The chain uses TRBV6-6 and TRBJ1-2, with 7 bases fitting TRBD1. Germline V lookup: CDR1 MNHNY, CDR2 SVGAGI (reference sequence). V was pared by 5 bases and J by 7 bases, with 10 bases of the junction left unmatched. This CDR3 has 14 residues. The CDR3 region is CASSRKTGNGGYTF. CDR3 nucleotide sequence: TGTGCCAGCAGTAGAAAGACAGGGAACGGTGGCTACACCTTC.

The chain employs TRBV7-8 and TRBJ2-7; TRBD2 agrees at 11 bases. The length of the CDR3 is 17 residues. Germline loops: CDR1 SGHVS, CDR2 FQNEAQ. V was pared by 0 bases and J by 4 bases, with 8 bases of the junction left unmatched. Here the CDR3 reads CASSLAPSGRITYEQYF. In nucleotides, the CDR3 is TGTGCCAGCAGCTTAGCACCTAGCGGGAGGATAACTTACGAGCAGTACTTC.

This clone was seen only once. This rearrangement joins TRBV6-1 to TRBJ2-7; weak D call: TRBD2 (5 bases). The CDR3 loop spans 15 amino acids. Looked up from germline, CDR1 is MNHNS and CDR2 is SASEGT. Trimming stripped 1 base from V and 0 bases from J, with 10 bases between. The CDR3 sequence: CASSEVGESSYEQYF. CDR3 sequence (DNA): TGTGCCAGCAGTGAAGTCGGGGAAAGCTCCTACGAGCAGTACTTC.

V is TRBV6-1 and J is TRBJ2-1, with D perhaps matching TRBD2 (5 bases). Trimming pared 10 bases from V and 1 base from J, leaving 14 bases between. The germline V gene has CDR1 MNHNS and CDR2 SASEGT. The CDR3 consists of 14 residues. DNA of the CDR3: TGTGCCATCCTTGTAGCGAGGTCCTACAATGAGCAGTTCTTC. As protein: CAILVARSYNEQFF.

The rearrangement joins TRBV2 to TRBJ1-5; D is unclear. Germline CDR1 reads SNHLY; CDR2 reads FYNNEI. The ends were cut back, 2 bases at V and 0 bases at J, with 17 bases in the middle. The CDR3 consists of 18 residues. The chain's CDR3 is CASSEFWQSINSNQPQHF. The CDR3 DNA is TGTGCCAGCAGTGAATTTTGGCAGTCGATTAATAGCAATCAGCCCCAGCATTTT.

The chain has TRBV19 and TRBJ1-2, with D perhaps TRBD1 (5 bases). V was cut by 6 bases and J by 4 bases, with 12 bases left in between. Germline V gives CDR1 LNHDA, CDR2 SQIVND (reference sequence). The CDR3 totals 13 residues. The CDR3 region is CASSPGTGYGYTF. CDR3 in DNA: TGTGCCAGTAGCCCCGGGACTGGCTATGGCTACACCTTC.

The genes are TRBV4-1 and TRBJ2-2, with D maybe TRBD2 (6 bases). The CDR3 is made up of 19 amino acids. Trimming removed 8 bases at V and 5 bases at J, with 30 bases between. Per germline, CDR1 MGHRA and CDR2 YSYEKL. CDR3 amino acids: CASVPRVLSPGRETGELFF. The CDR3, as DNA: TGCGCCAGCGTTCCCCGGGTCTTGTCCCCCGGGAGAGAGACCGGGGAGCTGTTTTTT.

The chain recombines TRBV6-1 with TRBJ1-1; D uncertain. This CDR3 comprises 13 residues. Trimming took 9 bases from V and 0 from J, leaving 11 bases between them. CDR1 MNHNS and CDR2 SASEGT come from the germline V gene. The CDR3 spells CASLRRMNTEAFF. The CDR3 bases are TGTGCCAGTTTAAGGCGGATGAACACTGAAGCTTTCTTT.

This rearrangement joins TRBV28 to TRBJ1-5; D not certain. The V and J ends lost 2 bases and 7 bases respectively, with 15 bases between them. The V gene's germline CDR1 is MDHEN and CDR2 SYDVKM. The CDR3 has 15 residues. The CDR3 nucleotides are TGTGCCAGCAGTTTAGAGGCCGTCCGCTACCAGCCCCAGCATTTT. It is translated as CASSLEAVRYQPQHF.

The rearrangement joins TRBV19 to TRBJ2-7; 10 bases line up with TRBD1. Germline CDR1 and CDR2: LNHDA and SQIVND (reference sequence). J was trimmed by 6 bases and V by 3 bases; bases with no gene match: 5. This CDR3 is built from 14 residues. The CDR3 sequence is CASSIMTGGSEQYF. The CDR3 DNA follows: TGTGCCAGTAGTATTATGACAGGGGGCTCCGAGCAGTACTTC.

The rearrangement joins TRBV4-1 to TRBJ2-7, with D tentatively TRBD1 (5 bases). Germline V CDR1 and CDR2: MGHRA, YSYEKL. The CDR3 is 15 amino acids. The V end was cut by 4 bases, the J end by 6 bases, with 19 bases between. This CDR3 reads CASSPPQGPPGEQYF. The CDR3 bases are TGCGCCAGCAGCCCGCCCCAGGGCCCCCCAGGCGAGCAGTACTTC.

This rearrangement joins TRBV5-1 to TRBJ2-1, with unresolved D. Germline V lookup: CDR1 SGHRS, CDR2 YFSETQ. Trimming pared 3 bases from V and 10 bases from J, leaving 20 bases between. This CDR3 comprises 15 residues. CDR3 in DNA: TGCGCCAGCAGCTCCCTAGAGGCTTCCGTTGGCGAGCAGTTCTTC. It translates to CASSSLEASVGEQFF.

J is TRBJ2-7 and V is TRBV5-6; no definite D call. Trimming removed 2 bases from V and 3 bases from J, with 12 bases in between. The germline gives CDR1 SGHDT, CDR2 YYEEEE. The CDR3 is 14 residues long. The CDR3 protein is CASSFDITDYEQYF. As DNA, the CDR3 is TGTGCCAGCAGCTTTGATATCACAGACTACGAGCAGTACTTC.

V usage is TRBV5-4 and J usage is TRBJ2-3; D might be TRBD2 (6 bases). Germline lookup yields CDR1 SGHNT and CDR2 YYREEE (reference sequence). Trimming left V 4 bases short and J 3 bases short, with 15 bases between. The CDR3 is 15 residues long. CDR3 loop: CASSLTGLGTDTQYF. Written as DNA, the CDR3 is TGTGCCAGCAGCCTTACGGGACTCGGAACAGATACGCAGTATTTT.

This clone has more than one count but fewer than ten. This chain links TRBV7-6 with TRBJ2-3; the D gene is possibly TRBD2 (6 bases). Germline CDR1 reads SGHVS; CDR2 reads FNYEAQ. V dropped 8 bases and J dropped 2 bases, with 17 bases sitting between them. This CDR3 comprises 15 residues. DNA of the CDR3: TGTGCCAGCCGAACAAGCGGGCTAAACACAGATACGCAGTATTTT. Its protein product is CASRTSGLNTDTQYF.

The gene calls are TRBV2 and TRBJ1-2; D not certain. CDR1 and CDR2 (germline): SNHLY, FYNNEI. The CDR3 totals 12 residues. Trimming removed 6 bases at V and 5 bases at J, with 10 bases between. The CDR3 DNA follows: TGTGCCAGCAGCCTTCGTATGTATGGCTACACCTTC. Protein: CASSLRMYGYTF.

The chain uses TRBV11-3 and TRBJ2-1; D is perhaps TRBD2 (5 bases). V was cut by 0 bases and J by 9 bases, with 12 bases left in between. The CDR3 loop spans 14 amino acids. The germline V gene encodes CDR1 SGHNT and CDR2 YENEEA. CDR3 bases: TGTGCCAGCAGCTTAGAAAACTTTGCGGGTGAGCAGTTCTTC. Its protein is CASSLENFAGEQFF.

This clone was recorded once. This chain uses TRBV6-7 with TRBJ2-5; a weak D match, TRBD1 (6 bases). The J call is in doubt because the DNA end fits TRBJ2-7 better. TRBV6-7 is filed as an ORF, its function uncertain. CDR3 length: 15 residues. CDR3: CASSYGAGEPYEQYF. The CDR3 nucleotides are TGTGCCAGCAGTTACGGTGCAGGGGAACCCTACGAGCAGTACTTC.

CDR3: CASTQRAGWGVLTF. As DNA, the CDR3 is TGTGCCAGTACCCAGAGGGCGGGCTGGGGAGTCCTGACTTTC. V is TRBV19 and J is TRBJ2-6; maybe TRBD2 (5 bases). Germline V lookup: CDR1 LNHDA, CDR2 SQIVND (reference sequence). Trimming shortened V by 7 bases and J by 13 bases, and 20 bases separated the two germline ends. The length of the CDR3 is 14 residues. The full variable domain, rest sourced from reference TRBV19 and TRBJ2-6, is DGGITQSPKYLFRKEGQNVTLSCEQNLNHDAMYWYRQDPGQGLRLIYYSQIVNDFQKGDIAEGYSVSREKKESFPLTVTSAQKNPTAFYLCASTQRAGWGVLTFGAGSRLTVL.

The V and J genes are TRBV5-1 and TRBJ2-1; D is possibly TRBD2 (5 bases). V was shortened by 0 bases and J by 8 bases, with 9 bases between the two germline ends. Germline-derived CDR1 and CDR2 are SGHRS and YFSETQ. CDR3 length: 13 amino acids. In nucleotides, the CDR3 is TGCGCCAGCAGCTTGGGACTAATCTATGAGCAGTTCTTC. Its protein product is CASSLGLIYEQFF.

The chain carries TRBV25-1 and TRBJ1-1; 8 bases are a match to TRBD1. CDR1 MGHDK and CDR2 SYGVNS come from the germline V gene. Unmatched junction bases numbered 5, after V lost 5 bases and J lost 3 bases. The CDR3 loop spans 14 amino acids. CDR3 nucleotides: TGTGCCAGCAGTTGGACAGGGTCCTACACTGAAGCTTTCTTT. Residues: CASSWTGSYTEAFF.

The J gene is TRBJ1-1, the V gene TRBV30; no reliable D call. This CDR3 is 12 amino acids long. Trimming took off 6 bases at V and 12 bases at J, with 20 bases between the two ends. Per germline, CDR1 GTSNPN and CDR2 SVGIG (reference sequence). The CDR3 loop is CACYHGREFPFF. The CDR3 DNA follows: TGTGCCTGTTACCATGGGAGGGAGTTTCCTTTCTTT.

This chain's CDR3 is CASSAGQGSTDTQYF. The CDR3 DNA reads as TGTGCCAGCAGCGCCGGACAGGGGAGCACAGATACGCAGTATTTT. This chain joins TRBV9 and TRBJ2-3; 9 bases map to TRBD1. Losses at the gene ends were 3 bases for V and 0 bases for J; bases not matched to a gene: 2. This CDR3 region has 15 residues. Germline V gene data show CDR1 as SGDLS and CDR2 as YYNGEE.

V gene TRBV7-9 combines with J gene TRBJ1-2, with 9 bases that match TRBD1. The V segment lost 5 bases and the J segment 4 bases; nucleotides outside the gene matches: 8. Germline CDR1 is SEHNR and CDR2 is FQNEAQ (reference sequence). This CDR3 is 15 amino acids long. The CDR3 spells CASSLGQGQGYGYTF. The CDR3 DNA reads as TGTGCCAGCAGCCTCGGACAGGGGCAAGGCTATGGCTACACCTTC.